This T cell receptor beta chain is from a study of breast tumors, draining lymph nodes, adjacent tissues. Samples came from axillary lymph nodes draining the breast cancer. The CDR3 is 10 residues long. Trimming removed 1 base at V and 8 bases at J, with 1 base between. One entry per CDR3 protein, called by TCRdb with MiXCR from the multiplex PCR reads. The sample includes fewer than 150,000 distinct CDR3 sequences, 21% seen only once; the top ten take 2% to 2.5%. Many counts were recorded for this clonotype. The TCR sequence derives from a female donor with breast cancer. Some clones in this sample may be carry-over from other donors' samples. The specimen sequenced was axillary lymph node tissue. The chain recombines TRBV12-3 or TRBV12-4 with TRBJ2-3; no clear D. CDR3 DNA sequence: TGTGCCAGCAGTTTAGGTACGCAGTATTTT. Translated: CASSLGTQYF.